These 6 T cell receptor beta chains were all obtained from the same sample, sequenced in a study of CD8 T cells in ankylosing spondylitis. Study-wide results and caveats: Made up of about eight highly homologous variants, a TCR beta motif appeared characteristic of ankylosing spondylitis blood.

Which antigens these TCRs recognize remains unknown. TCRdb independently ran MiXCR on the 5' RACE reads; one entry per CDR3 protein. The table has around 480,000 distinct CDR3 sequences, approximately 17% seen once. The source material was blood, either unsorted or a sorted T cell fraction (not recorded which). Receptor source: a male donor with ankylosing spondylitis.

CDR3 loop: CASSQDWGTPLHF. CDR3 coding DNA: TGTGCCAGCAGCCAAGATTGGGGTACACCCCTCCACTTT. The chain combines TRBV3-1 with TRBJ1-6; D not certain. CDR1 is LGHDT, CDR2 YNNKEL, per germline (reference sequence). V lost 0 bases, J lost 11 bases, and 8 bases lay in between. The CDR3 contains 13 residues. Full variable domain (missing parts from reference TRBV3-1 and TRBJ1-6): DTAVSQTPKYLVTQMGNDKSIKCEQNLGHDTMYWYKQDSKKFLKIMFSYNNKELIINETVPNRFSPKSPDKAHLNLHINSLELGDSAVYFCASSQDWGTPLHFGNGTRLTVT.

This clonotype came up a few times. This chain joins TRBV4-1 and TRBJ2-2, with 8 bases aligning to TRBD1. V was pared by 2 bases and J by 5 bases, with 13 bases of the junction left unmatched. CDR1 and CDR2 from the germline V gene are MGHRA and YSYEKL. The CDR3 is 18 residues long. CDR3 region: CASSQFGEAGGLTGELFF. The CDR3 DNA reads as TGCGCCAGCAGCCAATTTGGGGAGGCAGGGGGCTTGACCGGGGAGCTGTTTTTT.

The chain joins TRBV18 to TRBJ2-2; D possibly corresponds to TRBD1 (6 bases). V was trimmed by 2 bases and J by 9 bases, leaving 10 bases between them. The CDR3 runs to 13 residues. Germline CDR1 reads KGHSH; CDR2 reads LQKENI. The CDR3 DNA follows: TGTGCCAGCTCACCAAGGGACATCCGGGAGCTGTTTTTT. Translated, it gives CASSPRDIRELFF.

In its sample, this clonotype was seen a few times. The chain recombines TRBV20-1 with TRBJ2-3; a weak D match, TRBD2 (5 bases). This CDR3 is built from 15 residues. V shed 6 bases and J shed 5 bases, with 21 bases lying between them. Germline V lookup: CDR1 DFQATT, CDR2 SNEGSKA (reference sequence). CDR3 nucleotides: TGCAGTGCCCCCACGCGGAGGTCCGTGGTAGATACGCAGTATTTT. Translating it yields CSAPTRRSVVDTQYF.

This clonotype came up many times. This chain links TRBV5-1 with TRBJ2-5; 14 bases are a match to TRBD2. Germline values: CDR1 SGHRS, CDR2 YFSETQ. The trim removed 4 bases at V and 4 bases at J, leaving 6 bases unmatched. The length of the CDR3 is 16 residues. CDR3 sequence: CASSTGLAGGTETQYF. The CDR3 DNA is TGCGCCAGCAGCACTGGACTAGCGGGGGGTACAGAGACCCAGTACTTC.

This rearrangement joins TRBV11-2 to TRBJ2-1; D is perhaps TRBD2 (5 bases). Trimming cost V 1 base and J 3 bases, with 13 bases left between them. This CDR3 comprises 16 residues. Looked up from germline, CDR1 is SGHAT and CDR2 is FQNNGV. The CDR3 DNA reads as TGTGCCAGCAGCTTAGCCCGGGTACGGGGCTACAATGAGCAGTTCTTC. It is translated as CASSLARVRGYNEQFF.